This TCR beta chain was sequenced in a study of blood T cell repertoires in COVID-19. One Seattle source followed patients from active infection through their disease course. Sequencing used immunoSEQ multiplex PCR; TCRdb keeps in-frame clones, though not all of them. The sample yields around 160,000 clones, 85% to 95% seen once. The sequenced material came from peripheral blood. The sequence derives from a woman aged 60 to 75 with COVID-19, enrolled during active disease.

The CDR3 coding sequence is TGTGCCAGCAGTGATTACGAAGGGAGGGATTCACCCCTCCACTTT. Residues: CASSDYEGRDSPLHF. V gene TRBV6-1 combines with J gene TRBJ1-6; D ambiguous. Germline V gene sequence: CDR1 MNHNS, CDR2 SASEGT. V lost 3 bases to trimming and J lost 8 bases, with 14 bases between them. The CDR3 length is 15 residues.